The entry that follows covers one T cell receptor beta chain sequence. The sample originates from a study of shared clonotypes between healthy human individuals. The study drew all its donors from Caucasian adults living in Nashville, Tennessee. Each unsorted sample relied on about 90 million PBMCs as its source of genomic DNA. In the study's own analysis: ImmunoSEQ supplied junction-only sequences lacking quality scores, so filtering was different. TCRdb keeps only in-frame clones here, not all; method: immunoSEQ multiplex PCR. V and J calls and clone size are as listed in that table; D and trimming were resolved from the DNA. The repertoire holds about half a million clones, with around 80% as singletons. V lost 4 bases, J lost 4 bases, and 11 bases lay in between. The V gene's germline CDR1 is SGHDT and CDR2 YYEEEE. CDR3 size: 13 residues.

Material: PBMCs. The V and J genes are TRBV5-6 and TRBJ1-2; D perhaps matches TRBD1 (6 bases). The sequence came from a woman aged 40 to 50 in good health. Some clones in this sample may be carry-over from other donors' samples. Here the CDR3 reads CASSPTGIYGYTF. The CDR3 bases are TGTGCCAGCAGCCCGACAGGCATCTATGGCTACACCTTC.